The clone carrying this T cell receptor beta chain has at least ten counts. The antigen remains unidentified. The sample belongs to a study of CD8 T cells in ankylosing spondylitis. General study findings and limits: Disease-linked clones reportedly showed significant enrichment in matched ankylosing spondylitis synovial fluid.

TCRdb fed the 5' RACE reads into MiXCR, producing one record per CDR3 protein. The sample has 150,000 to 200,000 distinct CDR3 sequences, 10% to 15% seen once. Per the germline V gene, CDR1 is MDHEN and CDR2 is SYDVKM. The length of the CDR3 is 18 residues. Trimming at V came to 2 bases and at J to 3 bases, leaving 8 bases not matched to a gene. The sequenced material came from blood, either unsorted or a sorted T cell fraction (not recorded which). This receptor was obtained from a female donor with ankylosing spondylitis or in good health (not recorded which). The V and J genes are TRBV28 and TRBJ1-5, with 12 bases identical to TRBD1. DNA for the CDR3: TGTGCCAGCAGTTTAAAATGGGACAGGGGGCGTAACAATCAGCCCCAGCATTTT. This translates into CASSLKWDRGRNNQPQHF.